The clone carrying this T cell receptor (beta chain) was picked up many times. A junction end diverges from the germline sequence, so it may reflect a read error. TCRdb re-called the PCR reads with MiXCR, one entry per CDR3 protein. The table has tens of thousands of distinct CDR3 sequences, less than 20% seen once. The source of the sample is a study of molecular identifiers for immune sequencing clone quantification. The CDR3 runs to 13 residues. The germline CDR1 and CDR2 sequences are LGHNA and YSLEER. Sequences were obtained from naive CD8+ T cells from blood, with Jurkat cell RNA spiked in. Subset here: FACS-sorted CD8+CD4-CCR7+CD45RA+ naive T cells. The V and J genes are TRBV4-3 and TRBJ2-7; 12 bases are shared with TRBD2. The receptor comes from a human donor in good health. Some libraries in this study had Jurkat cell RNA spiked in. The CDR3 loop reads CASSQERTSGTIF. The CDR3, as DNA: TGCGCCAGCAGCCAAGAAAGGACTAGCGGGACGATCTTC.